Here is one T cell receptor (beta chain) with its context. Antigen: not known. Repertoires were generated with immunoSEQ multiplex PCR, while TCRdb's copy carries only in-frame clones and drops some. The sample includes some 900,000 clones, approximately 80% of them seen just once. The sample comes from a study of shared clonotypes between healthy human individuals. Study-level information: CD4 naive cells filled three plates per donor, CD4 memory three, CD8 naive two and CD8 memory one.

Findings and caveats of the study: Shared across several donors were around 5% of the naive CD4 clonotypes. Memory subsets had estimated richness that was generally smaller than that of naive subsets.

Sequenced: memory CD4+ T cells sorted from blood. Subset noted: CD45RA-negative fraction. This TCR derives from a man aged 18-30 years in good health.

CDR3 in DNA: TGTGCCAGCGCTCTAGGGACAGGGGTTGGCTACACCTTC. This encodes CASALGTGVGYTF. The J gene is TRBJ1-2, the V gene TRBV6-5, with TRBD1 matching 10 bases. CDR3 length equals 13 residues. V gave up 8 bases and J gave up 7 bases; unmatched junction bases: 7. CDR1 and CDR2 from the germline V gene are MNHEY and SVGAGI.